What follows describes a single TCR beta chain. This entry comes from a study of cytotoxic CD8 clonotypes in ibrutinib-treated CLL. About the study: By median roughly 69 months, roughly twelve had progressed and about 14 stayed remitted; responses had been 2 complete and approximately 24 partial.

Data came from immunoSEQ multiplex PCR; TCRdb stores just in-frame clones and leaves some out. The top ten hold more than 6% of the sample, which has approximately 300,000 clones, roughly 85% seen once. This CDR3 is built from 13 residues. Germline V gene sequence: CDR1 GTSNPN, CDR2 SVGIG (reference sequence). V was clipped by 4 bases and J by 3 bases, with 12 bases between them. Approximately 2 micrograms of genomic DNA (from cryopreserved PBMCs) were used for TCR beta libraries. The clonotype comes from a human donor with chronic lymphocytic leukemia. The source was PBMCs, collected before ibrutinib treatment. The chain has TRBV30 and TRBJ1-1, with D unresolved. The CDR3 protein is CAWTLGPDTEAFF. Here the CDR3 DNA reads TGTGCCTGGACCCTAGGTCCGGACACTGAAGCTTTCTTT.